The 26 T cell receptor beta chains reported below all come from one sample, sequenced in a study of T cells in Graves' hyperthyroidism and ophthalmopathy. Amplification of TCR beta CDR3 regions used RNA as the template. HTBI primers were employed in a first-round RT-PCR of the TCR CDR3. MiXCR, applied by TCRdb to the multiplex PCR reads, yields one record per CDR3 protein. The sample has 450,000 to 600,000 distinct CDR3 sequences; 15% to 20% are singletons. The sample taken for sequencing was blood. The origin of the receptors is a man in his forties with Graves' ophthalmopathy.

The chain employs TRBV6-1 and TRBJ2-5; a possible D gene is TRBD1 (5 bases). The germline V and J ends were trimmed by 2 bases and 5 bases, with 15 bases remaining between them. CDR1 is MNHNS, CDR2 SASEGT, per germline. The CDR3 extends over 15 amino acids. The CDR3 reads CASSELRNRRETQYF. The DNA for the CDR3 is TGTGCCAGCAGTGAACTCAGGAACAGGCGGGAGACCCAGTACTTC.

This clonotype was recorded a few times. CDR3 nucleotides: TGCAGTGCTAGTAACGGGGGCAATCAGCCCCAGCATTTT. This translates into CSASNGGNQPQHF. The chain employs TRBV20-1 and TRBJ1-5; D ambiguous. CDR3 length equals 13 residues. V lost 3 bases, J lost 2 bases, and 8 bases lay in between. Germline CDR1 reads DFQATT; CDR2 reads SNEGSKA (reference sequence).

At least ten counts were recorded for this clonotype. This chain connects TRBV12-3 or TRBV12-4 to TRBJ2-1, with D maybe TRBD1 (5 bases). The V end lost 3 bases, the J end lost 8 bases, and 11 bases lay between the germline ends. This CDR3 spans 13 amino acids. The CDR3 is CASSLSQGDEQFF. The CDR3 DNA follows: TGTGCCAGCAGTTTGAGCCAGGGTGATGAGCAGTTCTTC.

This clonotype was observed at least ten times. The CDR3 DNA is TGTGCCAGCAAGCGGATGATTACGTTGGGGCTCTACACCTTC. Translating gives CASKRMITLGLYTF. V usage is TRBV2 and J usage is TRBJ1-2; a possible D gene is TRBD1 (5 bases). The germline gives CDR1 SNHLY, CDR2 FYNNEI. Deletions cut 7 bases from V and 10 bases from J, with 22 bases between. The CDR3 runs to 14 residues. Using reference TRBV2 and TRBJ1-2 for the parts outside the CDR3, the full variable domain is EPEVTQTPSHQVTQMGQEVILRCVPISNHLYFYWYRQILGQKVEFLVSFYNNEISEKSEIFDDQFSVERPDGSNFTLKIRSTKLEDSAMYFCASKRMITLGLYTFGSGTRLTVV.

This clonotype was seen ten or more times. This chain links TRBV2 with TRBJ2-7; D is unclear. The CDR3 sequence is 11 residues long. V was pared by 0 bases and J by 6 bases, with 3 bases between. Germline V gives CDR1 SNHLY, CDR2 FYNNEI. The CDR3 loop reads CASSEAGEQYF. DNA of the CDR3: TGTGCCAGCAGTGAAGCGGGCGAGCAGTACTTC.

This clonotype was seen many times. V is TRBV11-2 and J is TRBJ2-1; unclear D gene. This CDR3 spans 13 amino acids. The germline CDR1 and CDR2 sequences are SGHAT and FQNNGV. Trimming stripped 1 base from V and 6 bases from J, with 7 bases between. The DNA of the CDR3 is TGTGCCAGCAGCTTAGGACTTACCAATGAGCAGTTCTTC. Amino acids: CASSLGLTNEQFF.

This clonotype has a count of ten or more. This chain connects TRBV18 to TRBJ2-3; 7 nucleotides agree with TRBD1. V lost 3 bases, J lost 4 bases, and 7 bases stayed unmatched. CDR1 KGHSH and CDR2 LQKENI come from the germline V gene. The CDR3 is made up of 15 amino acids. CDR3: CASSPTTGQADTQYF. CDR3 bases: TGTGCCAGCTCACCGACGACAGGGCAAGCAGATACGCAGTATTTT.

This clonotype was counted between two and nine times. This chain joins TRBV6-1 and TRBJ1-5; D is undetermined. The CDR3 spans 16 residues. CDR1 is MNHNS and CDR2 is SASEGT in the germline V gene. The V end was cut by 5 bases, the J end by 10 bases, with 24 bases between. CDR3 loop: CASSKKGPGLEGPQHF. The CDR3 region has the DNA TGTGCCAGCAGTAAAAAAGGGCCCGGCTTGGAAGGTCCCCAGCATTTT.

This clonotype was seen only a few times. This chain connects TRBV4-2 to TRBJ2-4; possible D gene TRBD2, 5 bases. V gave up 0 bases and J gave up 6 bases, with 15 bases separating them. The CDR3 extends over 16 amino acids. Per the germline V gene, CDR1 is LGHNA and CDR2 is YNFKEQ. CDR3: CASSQDRVARGNIQYF. The CDR3 region has the DNA TGTGCCAGCAGCCAAGATCGGGTAGCTCGGGGAAACATTCAGTACTTC.

This clonotype was counted ten times or more. V is TRBV5-1 and J is TRBJ2-3; the D gene could be TRBD1 or TRBD2 (6 bases each). CDR3 length equals 16 residues. The V gene's germline CDR1 is SGHRS and CDR2 YFSETQ. With 1 base removed from V and 4 bases from J, the gap between germline ends came to 16 bases. The CDR3 region is CASSLTGRFRADTQYF. CDR3 nucleotide sequence: TGCGCCAGCAGCTTGACAGGGAGGTTTAGAGCAGATACGCAGTATTTT.

This clonotype was counted at least ten times. The chain carries TRBV20-1 and TRBJ2-7; TRBD1 matches at 9 bases. The CDR3 is 15 amino acids. V shed 2 bases, J shed 5 bases, and the junction held 10 bases outside the gene matches. Germline CDR1 is DFQATT and CDR2 is SNEGSKA (reference sequence). CDR3 protein: CSARTVGTGFNEQYF. The CDR3 DNA reads as TGCAGTGCTAGAACGGTAGGGACAGGGTTCAACGAGCAGTACTTC.

This clonotype has only a few counts. This chain links TRBV12-3 or TRBV12-4 with TRBJ1-5; D remains ambiguous. This CDR3 spans 18 amino acids. V was pared by 3 bases and J by 4 bases, with 22 bases between. CDR3 nucleotide sequence: TGTGCCAGCAGTTTGGGTTCCCGCGACTCCTCGGGGAATCAGCCCCAGCATTTT. This gives the protein CASSLGSRDSSGNQPQHF.

Ten or more counts support this clonotype. The V call is TRBV11-3, the J call TRBJ2-4; possible D gene TRBD2, 6 bases. This CDR3 has 13 residues. The V end lost 4 bases, the J end lost 6 bases, and 10 bases lay between the germline ends. Looked up from germline, CDR1 is SGHNT and CDR2 is YENEEA. The CDR3 DNA sequence: TGTGCCAGCAGCTCGAGGCGGGGAAACATTCAGTACTTC. Amino acid sequence: CASSSRRGNIQYF.

The rearrangement uses TRBV30 and TRBJ2-1, with 9 bases fitting TRBD2. The trim removed 3 bases at V and 0 bases at J, leaving 6 bases unmatched. Germline loops: CDR1 GTSNPN, CDR2 SVGIG (reference sequence). The CDR3 sequence is 16 residues long. CDR3 DNA: TGTGCCTGGAGCCTAGCGGGACGGAGCTCCTACAATGAGCAGTTCTTC. Translation gives CAWSLAGRSSYNEQFF.

This clonotype was seen at least ten times. V usage is TRBV30 and J usage is TRBJ2-3, with D tentatively TRBD1 (6 bases). Trimming stripped 8 bases from V and 6 bases from J, with 15 bases between. This CDR3 region has 12 residues. Germline-derived CDR1 and CDR2 are GTSNPN and SVGIG (reference sequence). The CDR3 DNA reads as TGTGCCGGTAGGGGGTACACGGATACGCAGTATTTT. This translates into CAGRGYTDTQYF.

The chain uses TRBV7-9 and TRBJ2-7, with 8 bases lining up with TRBD2. This CDR3 has 16 amino acids. J gave up 2 bases and V 5 bases, and 11 bases lay outside the gene matches. The germline CDR1 and CDR2 sequences are SEHNR and FQNEAQ (reference sequence). This CDR3 reads CASSPSSGLTPYEQYF. The CDR3 nucleotides are TGTGCCAGCAGCCCCTCTAGCGGGCTCACTCCCTACGAGCAGTACTTC.

This clonotype was found a few times. J is TRBJ2-7 and V is TRBV27; TRBD1 or TRBD2 may be the D gene (6 bases each). The germline gives CDR1 MNHEY, CDR2 SMNVEV (reference sequence). V was shortened by 3 bases and J by 4 bases, with 16 bases between the two germline ends. The CDR3 is made up of 15 amino acids. The CDR3 bases are TGTGCCAGCAGTTTGATGGGGGGACAAAAATACGAGCAGTACTTC. It specifies CASSLMGGQKYEQYF.

This clonotype has at least ten counts. The J gene is TRBJ1-2, the V gene TRBV12-3 or TRBV12-4; maybe TRBD1 (5 bases). CDR3 length equals 17 residues. Trimming took off 1 base at V and 7 bases at J, with 22 bases between the two ends. In DNA form, the CDR3 reads TGTGCCAGCAGTTTAGGTCTTGAGGGGATAAGGCTTCGTGGCTACACCTTC. Amino acids: CASSLGLEGIRLRGYTF.

This clonotype was seen a handful of times. The chain joins TRBV5-5 to TRBJ2-7; a weak D match, TRBD2 (6 bases). The V end was cut by 4 bases, the J end by 2 bases, with 16 bases between. The CDR3 sequence is 15 residues long. From germline, CDR1 is SGHKS and CDR2 YYEKEE (reference sequence). The CDR3 DNA reads as TGTGCCAGCAGCAGAGCCGGGGGAATTACCTACGAGCAGTACTTC. This codes for CASSRAGGITYEQYF.

Note on this clonotype: The junction and the germline gene differ at one end; a read error may be behind it. The chain has TRBV7-9 and TRBJ2-3, with TRBD2 matching over 8 bases. CDR3 size: 14 residues. Germline V CDR1 and CDR2: SEHNR, FQNEAQ (reference sequence). CDR3 protein: CATSREGRGDTQYF. The CDR3 DNA sequence: TGTGCCACCAGCCGGGAGGGCCGTGGAGATACGCAGTATTTT.

The rearrangement uses TRBV13 and TRBJ2-5; D possibly corresponds to TRBD1 (6 bases). This CDR3 is built from 14 residues. Germline CDR1 is PRHDT and CDR2 is FYEKMQ (reference sequence). Trimming cost V 4 bases and J 4 bases, with 13 bases left between them. CDR3 in DNA: TGTGCCAGCAGCTCCAGGGGTTATGGAGAGACCCAGTACTTC. Its translation is CASSSRGYGETQYF.

The chain uses TRBV10-3 and TRBJ2-3, with TRBD2 identical over 9 bases. Per the germline V gene, CDR1 is ENHRY and CDR2 is SYGVKD. Losses at the gene ends were 11 bases for V and 4 bases for J; bases not matched to a gene: 7. This CDR3 is built from 13 residues. The DNA of the CDR3 is TGTGCCTCGGCGGGGGGGCGAGCAGATACGCAGTATTTT. Amino acids: CASAGGRADTQYF.

The sample holds many counts of this clonotype. The chain joins TRBV10-3 to TRBJ2-5; 12 bases map to TRBD2. CDR3 size: 16 residues. V shed 3 bases and J 2 bases; nucleotides not matched to a gene: 4. Germline V CDR1 and CDR2: ENHRY, SYGVKD. CDR3 DNA: TGTGCCATCAGTGAAGCCGGGACTAGCGGGCAAGAGACCCAGTACTTC. Protein product: CAISEAGTSGQETQYF.

This clonotype was observed many times. The genes are TRBV28 and TRBJ1-2; D gene unclear. Trimming removed 2 bases from V and 2 bases from J, with 6 bases in between. CDR1 MDHEN and CDR2 SYDVKM come from the germline V gene. This CDR3 has 13 amino acids. CDR3 amino acids: CASSLLGNYGYTF. The CDR3 DNA reads as TGTGCCAGCAGTTTACTAGGAAACTATGGCTACACCTTC.

This clonotype turned up a few times. The chain is built from TRBV10-1 and TRBJ2-7, with a possible D match to TRBD1 (5 bases). The CDR3 runs to 13 residues. Germline CDR1 is WNHNN and CDR2 is SYGVQD (reference sequence). Trimming shortened V by 4 bases and J by 5 bases, and 12 bases separated the two germline ends. As DNA, the CDR3 is TGCGCCAGCAGTGGGGGCCAGTTTAACGAGCAGTACTTC. This translates into CASSGGQFNEQYF.

This clonotype has at least ten counts. The CDR3 DNA reads as TGTGCCAGCCGACAGACGGCCAGTTTTCTGAACACTGAAGCTTTCTTT. Translating gives CASRQTASFLNTEAFF. The V call is TRBV10-3, the J call TRBJ1-1; possible D gene TRBD1, 5 bases. This CDR3 contains 16 residues. Between the trimmed V and J ends, which lost 10 bases and 0 bases, there was a span of 21 bases. Germline loops: CDR1 ENHRY, CDR2 SYGVKD.